The 27 T cell receptor beta chains below all came from one sample that was sequenced in a study of T cell repertoires in cytomegalovirus infection. No cognate antigen is known for these TCRs. TCRdb re-called the reads with MiXCR, one entry per CDR3 protein. This table holds 200,000 or so distinct CDR3 sequences, approximately 40% found once. Sequencing used CD8+ T cells from cultured PBMCs, obtained from culture after CMV antigen stimulation. The source of these receptors is a human donor in good health (CMV status not recorded). Some clones in this sample may be carry-over from other donors' samples.

A few counts support this clonotype. This rearrangement joins TRBV28 to TRBJ1-4; 7 positions match TRBD1. The V segment lost 3 bases and the J segment 0 bases; nucleotides outside the gene matches: 10. The CDR3 extends over 18 amino acids. Germline loops: CDR1 MDHEN, CDR2 SYDVKM. The CDR3 loop is CASSLLPGQRTTNEKLFF. CDR3 coding DNA: TGTGCCAGCAGTTTGCTTCCGGGACAGAGAACAACTAATGAAAAACTGTTTTTT.

In this sample, this clonotype turned up a few times. The chain is built from TRBV4-1 and TRBJ2-1; D gene uncertain. The germline V and J ends were trimmed by 1 base and 8 bases, with 6 bases remaining between them. This CDR3 comprises 12 residues. Germline-derived CDR1 and CDR2 are MGHRA and YSYEKL. CDR3 nucleotide sequence: TGCGCCAGCAGCCAAGGACGAGATGAGCAGTTCTTC. It specifies CASSQGRDEQFF.

This chain uses TRBV15 with TRBJ2-3; D is ambiguous. Trimming removed 4 bases at V and 2 bases at J, with 10 bases between. CDR1 is LNHNV, CDR2 YYDKDF, per germline (reference sequence). This CDR3 is built from 14 residues. DNA of the CDR3: TGTGCCACCAGCACGGCTAGGCCCACAGATACGCAGTATTTT. Amino acid sequence: CATSTARPTDTQYF. The full variable domain, in which reference TRBV15 and TRBJ2-3 provide the parts outside the CDR3, is DAMVIQNPRYQVTQFGKPVTLSCSQTLNHNVMYWYQQKSSQAPKLLFHYYDKDFNNEADTPDNFQSRRPNTSFCFLDIRSPGLGDTAMYLCATSTARPTDTQYFGPGTRLTVL.

The rearrangement links TRBV29-1 to TRBJ1-2; D is unclear. V shed 2 bases and J shed 2 bases, with 15 bases lying between them. This CDR3 region has 15 residues. Germline V gene lookup returns CDR1 SQVTM and CDR2 ANQGSEA. The CDR3 reads CSVEPRAGLNYGYTF. CDR3 bases: TGCAGCGTTGAACCGCGGGCCGGGCTGAACTATGGCTACACCTTC.

There are a few counts of this clonotype. The chain joins TRBV11-2 to TRBJ2-2; D gene unclear. Trimming left V 5 bases short and J 2 bases short, with 12 bases between. The CDR3 contains 15 residues. Germline assignment: CDR1 SGHAT and CDR2 FQNNGV. CDR3 in amino acids: CASSPRALNTGELFF. In nucleotides, the CDR3 is TGTGCCAGCAGCCCCCGGGCTCTCAACACCGGGGAGCTGTTTTTT. The entire variable domain, with the rest obtained from reference TRBV11-2 and TRBJ2-2, is as follows: EAGVAQSPRYKIIEKRQSVAFWCNPISGHATLYWYQQILGQGPKLLIQFQNNGVVDDSQLPKDRFSAERLKGVDSTLKIQPAKLEDSAVYLCASSPRALNTGELFFGEGSRLTVL.

The V gene is TRBV12-3 or TRBV12-4, the J gene TRBJ2-1, with 10 bases fitting TRBD2. V lost 9 bases, J lost 6 bases, and 8 bases stayed unmatched. The CDR3 length is 14 residues. The CDR3 DNA is TGTGCCAGTGCGGTAGCGGGGGGTCTCAATGAGCAGTTCTTC. Translated: CASAVAGGLNEQFF.

In this sample, this clonotype turned up a few times. The chain employs TRBV7-2 and TRBJ2-1; no clear D. There are 14 residues in the CDR3. Germline V lookup: CDR1 SGHTA, CDR2 FQGNSA. Trimming removed 2 bases from V and 10 bases from J, with 15 bases in between. Written as DNA, the CDR3 is TGTGCCAGCAGCTTATCCCCGCTGCCCCGGGAGCAGTTCTTC. As protein: CASSLSPLPREQFF.

This clonotype has a handful of counts. The chain has TRBV7-9 and TRBJ2-1, with 8 bases lining up with TRBD2. Germline CDR1 is SEHNR and CDR2 is FQNEAQ (reference sequence). The CDR3 covers 15 residues. V trimming: 0 bases; J trimming: 7 bases; junction bases outside the gene matches: 5. The CDR3, as DNA: TGTGCCAGCAGCTTAGCCGGGAGGGCCAAAAATGAGCAGTTCTTC. This gives the protein CASSLAGRAKNEQFF.

This clonotype was detected a few times. The V and J genes are TRBV7-9 and TRBJ2-7; D not certain. Germline CDR1 and CDR2: SEHNR and FQNEAQ (reference sequence). V was pared by 3 bases and J by 2 bases, with 11 bases between. The CDR3 is 14 amino acids. Here the CDR3 reads CASSLGLNPYEQYF. The CDR3, as DNA: TGTGCCAGCAGCTTGGGCCTTAACCCCTACGAGCAGTACTTC.

Remarks on this clonotype: Because the CDR3 is missing its conserved closing phenylalanine or tryptophan, this is likely a read error. The genes are TRBV9 and TRBJ1-1; D remains unclear. This CDR3 region has 15 residues. Germline V lookup: CDR1 SGDLS, CDR2 YYNGEE. CDR3: CASIVEGSLNTEAFL. CDR3 in DNA: TGTGCCAGCATCGTAGAAGGGAGTTTGAACACTGAAGCTTTCTTA.

This clonotype was seen at least ten times. J is TRBJ1-2 and V is TRBV7-8; unclear D gene. V lost 1 base, J lost 3 bases, and 12 bases lay in between. The CDR3 covers 15 residues. Germline lookup yields CDR1 SGHVS and CDR2 FQNEAQ. The CDR3 loop is CASSLGPRRDYGYTF. In DNA form, the CDR3 reads TGTGCCAGCAGCTTAGGTCCGAGGCGGGACTATGGCTACACCTTC.

The CDR3 nucleotides read TGTGCCAGCAGCTGCTGCCAAGGAGGCAATTCACCCCTCCACTTT. Translated, it gives CASSCCQGGNSPLHF. The chain recombines TRBV5-4 with TRBJ1-6, with unresolved D. The CDR3 is 15 amino acids. Trimming left V 3 bases short and J 7 bases short, with 14 bases between. Germline V gives CDR1 SGHNT, CDR2 YYREEE (reference sequence).

The table lists this clonotype with many counts. V is TRBV5-1 and J is TRBJ2-3; 8 bases align to TRBD2. The V segment lost 4 bases and the J segment 1 base; nucleotides outside the gene matches: 11. The CDR3 length is 17 residues. The germline V gene encodes CDR1 SGHRS and CDR2 YFSETQ. The DNA for the CDR3 is TGCGCCAGCAGCCGGCGGGGGGCGGGGGTCCGCACAGATACGCAGTATTTT. Its translation: CASSRRGAGVRTDTQYF.

The J gene is TRBJ1-2, the V gene TRBV19; D is perhaps TRBD1 (6 bases). V shed 7 bases and J shed 7 bases, with 28 bases lying between them. The CDR3 loop spans 17 amino acids. Germline CDR1 is LNHDA and CDR2 is SQIVND (reference sequence). The CDR3 nucleotides are TGTGCCAGTACCCCAAAAGGGGGGCGCCTTGTGTTGAGTGGCTACACCTTC. Translated: CASTPKGGRLVLSGYTF.

The table lists this clonotype with a few counts. The chain couples TRBV7-8 to TRBJ1-5; D is undetermined. V was cut by 3 bases and J by 5 bases, with 8 bases left in between. The CDR3 totals 13 residues. Germline loops: CDR1 SGHVS, CDR2 FQNEAQ. The CDR3 protein is CASSLRVYQPQHF. The CDR3 DNA is TGTGCCAGCAGCTTGAGGGTTTATCAGCCCCAGCATTTT. Full variable domain (remainder filled in from reference TRBV7-8 and TRBJ1-5): GAGVSQSPRYKVAKRGQDVALRCDPISGHVSLFWYQQALGQGPEFLTYFQNEAQLDKSGLPSDRFFAERPEGSVSTLKIQRTQQEDSAVYLCASSLRVYQPQHFGDGTRLSIL.

The CDR3 spells CASTERGLLSSYNEQFF. The CDR3 nucleotides are TGTGCCAGCACCGAAAGAGGACTACTGAGCTCCTACAATGAGCAGTTCTTC. The chain is built from TRBV6-6 and TRBJ2-1; possibly TRBD2 for D (6 bases). Trimming shortened V by 7 bases and J by 0 bases, and 19 bases separated the two germline ends. The CDR3 has 17 residues. CDR1 is MNHNY and CDR2 is SVGAGI in the germline V gene (reference sequence).

This clonotype was counted only a few times. The V call is TRBV27, the J call TRBJ2-1, with 7 bases lining up with TRBD2. With 4 bases clipped from V and 3 bases from J, the junction kept 6 bases outside the gene matches. The CDR3 length is 15 residues. Germline loops: CDR1 MNHEY, CDR2 SMNVEV (reference sequence). CDR3 residues: CASSYRDYLYNEQFF. DNA for the CDR3: TGTGCCAGCAGTTATCGGGACTACCTCTACAATGAGCAGTTCTTC.

The CDR3 nucleotides read TGTGCCAGCTGTGGGAAGGACGGGAGCTCCTACGAGCAGTACTTC. This codes for CASCGKDGSSYEQYF. The genes are TRBV25-1 and TRBJ2-7, with D possibly TRBD2 on 6 matching bases. Germline-derived CDR1 and CDR2 are MGHDK and SYGVNS. Deletions cut 8 bases from V and 0 bases from J, with 17 bases between. This CDR3 comprises 15 residues.

This clonotype appeared many times. The chain employs TRBV12-5 and TRBJ1-4; D is perhaps TRBD1 (5 bases). This CDR3 is built from 15 residues. Trimming pared 6 bases from V and 7 bases from J, leaving 18 bases between. Germline V lookup: CDR1 LGHNT, CDR2 FRNRAP. The CDR3 DNA is TGTGCTAGTGGGCTCGACAGACACTCTCCTGAAAAACTGTTTTTT. This encodes CASGLDRHSPEKLFF.

The count of this clonotype is one. V and J are TRBV10-3 and TRBJ2-7; the D is unclear. The V gene's germline CDR1 is ENHRY and CDR2 SYGVKD. The ends were cut back, 6 bases at V and 2 bases at J, with 5 bases in the middle. The CDR3 length is 11 residues. Here the CDR3 reads CAIRETYEQYF. CDR3 bases: TGTGCCATCAGGGAAACCTACGAGCAGTACTTC.

This rearrangement joins TRBV7-9 to TRBJ1-5, with no clear D. This CDR3 is built from 14 residues. From germline, CDR1 is SEHNR and CDR2 FQNEAQ (reference sequence). Trimming took 1 base from V and 3 from J, leaving 7 bases between them. CDR3 bases: TGTGCCAGCAGCTTAGACGGGTTCAATCAGCCCCAGCATTTT. Its protein product is CASSLDGFNQPQHF.

The V and J genes are TRBV15 and TRBJ1-1; the match to TRBD1 covers 9 bases. This CDR3 has 14 amino acids. V dropped 5 bases and J dropped 3; count of bases not matched to a gene: 4. Germline CDR1 is LNHNV and CDR2 is YYDKDF (reference sequence). CDR3 DNA: TGTGCCACCAGCGGACAGGGGCCCCACACTGAAGCTTTCTTT. Protein sequence: CATSGQGPHTEAFF. Full variable domain (outside the CDR3, taken from reference TRBV15 and TRBJ1-1): DAMVIQNPRYQVTQFGKPVTLSCSQTLNHNVMYWYQQKSSQAPKLLFHYYDKDFNNEADTPDNFQSRRPNTSFCFLDIRSPGLGDTAMYLCATSGQGPHTEAFFGQGTRLTVV.

Written as DNA, the CDR3 is TGTGCCAGCAGTTTAGTCAAGTACCAAGAGACCCAGTACTTC. Translating gives CASSLVKYQETQYF. The J gene is TRBJ2-5, the V gene TRBV28; D gene ambiguous. CDR3 size: 14 residues. V was trimmed by 2 bases and J by 0 bases, leaving 7 bases between them. CDR1 and CDR2 (germline): MDHEN, SYDVKM.

V usage is TRBV3-1 and J usage is TRBJ2-7; D could derive from TRBD1 or TRBD2 (5 bases each). The length of the CDR3 is 14 residues. Between the trimmed V and J ends, which lost 6 bases and 5 bases, there was a span of 17 bases. Germline lookup yields CDR1 LGHDT and CDR2 YNNKEL (reference sequence). This CDR3 reads CASSHWDRDHEQYF. The CDR3 DNA sequence: TGTGCCAGCAGTCACTGGGATAGGGACCACGAGCAGTACTTC.

The chain couples TRBV7-9 to TRBJ1-1; D gene unclear. The CDR3 spans 15 residues. Trimming took off 2 bases at V and 1 base at J, with 11 bases between the two ends. The germline gives CDR1 SEHNR, CDR2 FQNEAQ (reference sequence). CDR3: CASSLNGPQNTEAFF. DNA for the CDR3: TGTGCCAGCAGCTTAAACGGACCACAGAACACTGAAGCTTTCTTT.

The chain has TRBV9 and TRBJ2-3, with 12 bases lining up with TRBD2. Germline trimming cut 4 bases from V and 3 bases from J; bases unmatched to any gene: 9. Germline assignment: CDR1 SGDLS and CDR2 YYNGEE. The CDR3 totals 17 residues. The CDR3 protein is CASSLAGGPVETDTQYF. CDR3 nucleotides: TGTGCCAGCAGCCTAGCGGGAGGGCCTGTGGAAACAGATACGCAGTATTTT. Filled out from reference TRBV9 and TRBJ2-3, the complete variable domain reads DSGVTQTPKHLITATGQRVTLRCSPRSGDLSVYWYQQSLDQGLQFLIQYYNGEERAKGNILERFSAQQFPDLHSELNLSSLELGDSALYFCASSLAGGPVETDTQYFGPGTRLTVL.

Only a few counts were recorded for this clonotype. This chain joins TRBV9 and TRBJ2-2; TRBD1 or TRBD2 may be the D gene (6 bases each). The V end was cut by 4 bases, the J end by 1 base, with 17 bases between. The CDR3 length is 17 residues. Germline V gene data show CDR1 as SGDLS and CDR2 as YYNGEE. The CDR3 nucleotides are TGTGCCAGCAGCCAATCACGAGGGGGGTTGAACACCGGGGAGCTGTTTTTT. Its protein product is CASSQSRGGLNTGELFF.